The rows below give T cell receptor beta chains drawn from one sample of a study of T cell repertoires in aging, cancer and after chemotherapy. TCRdb used MiXCR to reprocess the multiplex PCR reads, holding one entry per CDR3 protein. Here the sample spans a few thousand distinct CDR3 sequences, more than 20% being singletons. The sequenced material came from blood. The receptor set was obtained from a human donor with a solid tumor. The CDR3 runs from the conserved cysteine through the conserved F or W. The D gene is left open where the match is weak. The size entry is marked missing in some rows and otherwise reads once, few, many or a size class.

v_gene	j_gene	abundance	d_gene	CDR3aa	CDR3nt
TRBV20-1	TRBJ2-3	NA	TRBD2	CSALGLAGVTDTQYF	TGCAGTGCCCTCGGACTAGCGGGGGTAACAGATACGCAGTATTTT
TRBV19	TRBJ1-3	NA	NA	CASSQGWGALGNTIYF	TGTGCCAGTAGTCAAGGGTGGGGGGCCCTTGGAAACACCATATATTTT
TRBV27	TRBJ2-7	medium-sized	TRBD2	CASSLRLAGEQYF	TGTGCCAGCAGTTTAAGACTAGCGGGCGAGCAGTACTTC
TRBV6-5	TRBJ1-5	medium-sized	NA	CASSYSGRGDQPQHF	TGTGCCAGCAGTTACTCGGGGAGAGGGGATCAGCCCCAGCATTTT
TRBV6-4	TRBJ2-5	NA	TRBD2	CASSTGTSGGAAETQYF	TGTGCCAGCAGCACCGGGACTAGCGGGGGGGCTGCTGAGACCCAGTACTTC
TRBV7-9	TRBJ2-2	NA	NA	CASSRRTDNTGELFF	TGTGCCAGCAGCCGGAGGACAGACAACACCGGGGAGCTGTTTTTT
TRBV19	TRBJ2-1	large	TRBD1	CASSMGDRVGDEQFF	TGTGCCAGTAGTATGGGGGACAGGGTGGGCGATGAGCAGTTCTTC
TRBV6-6	TRBJ2-2	medium-sized	NA	CATTTRPGNTGELFF	TGTGCCACCACTACTCGACCAGGGAACACCGGGGAGCTGTTTTTT
TRBV5-8	TRBJ1-6	few	NA	CASSLLNSPLHF	TGTGCCAGCAGCCTGCTAAATTCACCCCTCCACTTT
TRBV7-2	TRBJ2-7	NA	NA	CASRPEGTPDYF	TGTGCCAGCAGACCCGAGGGAACCCCGGATTACTTC
TRBV19	TRBJ2-2	medium-sized	NA	CASSIDGARLNTGELFF	TGTGCCAGTAGTATAGATGGGGCGCGATTGAACACCGGGGAGCTGTTTTTT
TRBV27	TRBJ1-5	NA	NA	CASKGFRDSNQPQHF	TGTGCCAGCAAGGGGTTTAGGGATAGCAATCAGCCCCAGCATTTT
TRBV7-2	TRBJ2-5	NA	NA	CASSSQWGRVGETQYF	TGTGCCAGCAGCTCCCAGTGGGGCAGGGTGGGGGAGACCCAGTACTTC
TRBV5-6	TRBJ2-4	few	NA	CASSERNGDIQYF	TGTGCCAGCAGCGAACGGAACGGGGACATTCAGTACTTC
TRBV27	TRBJ1-5	medium-sized	NA	CASSLSSYSNQPQHF	TGTGCCAGCAGTTTGAGTAGTTATAGCAATCAGCCCCAGCATTTT
TRBV4-2	TRBJ2-3	NA	NA	CASSQVRDTSTDTQYF	TGTGCCAGCAGCCAGGTCCGGGACACGTCCACAGATACGCAGTATTTT
TRBV6-2/TRBV6-3	TRBJ1-5	NA	TRBD1	CASIRDSPYSNQPQHF	TGTGCCAGCATAAGGGACAGCCCTTATAGCAATCAGCCCCAGCATTTT
TRBV25-1	TRBJ2-3	NA	TRBD2	CASSEDRGGGSTDTQYF	TGTGCCAGCAGTGAAGATAGGGGCGGGGGGAGCACAGATACGCAGTATTTT
TRBV12-3/TRBV12-4	TRBJ1-1	medium-sized	NA	CASSLALGGGEAFF	TGTGCCAGCAGTTTAGCGCTGGGTGGAGGTGAAGCTTTCTTT
TRBV5-5	TRBJ1-1	NA	NA	CASSLYGTSEAFF	TGTGCCAGCAGCTTGTACGGGACGTCTGAAGCTTTCTTT
TRBV5-1	TRBJ2-3	NA	NA	CASSPRGAGDTQYF	TGCGCCAGCAGCCCTCGAGGTGCTGGAGATACGCAGTATTTT
TRBV5-6	TRBJ2-5	medium-sized	TRBD2	CASRSGTSVVETQYF	TGTGCCAGCAGATCCGGGACTAGTGTGGTAGAGACCCAGTACTTC
TRBV30	TRBJ1-3	large	NA	CAWRSDRNTIYF	TGTGCCTGGCGGTCCGATCGAAACACCATATATTTT
TRBV12-3/TRBV12-4	TRBJ2-1	medium-sized	NA	CASNGRSEQFF	TGTGCCAGCAATGGCCGGAGTGAGCAGTTCTTC
TRBV5-1	TRBJ2-1	medium-sized	NA	CASSLAGSHNEQFF	TGCGCCAGCAGCCTGGCAGGGTCTCACAATGAGCAGTTCTTC
TRBV5-6	TRBJ2-3	medium-sized	NA	CASSFRQAQDTQYF	TGTGCCAGCAGCTTTAGACAGGCCCAAGATACGCAGTATTTT